This T cell receptor beta chain was sequenced for a study of blood T cells in healthy people across ages. Looked up from germline, CDR1 is MNHNS and CDR2 is SASEGT. Trimming took 7 bases from V and 2 from J, leaving 11 bases between them. This CDR3 region has 13 residues. Sample-barcoded 5' priming and a J-beta primer mix drove a second PCR of about 6 to 12 cycles. TCRdb re-called the 5' RACE reads through MiXCR, storing one row per CDR3 protein. The data show about 830,000 distinct CDR3 sequences, nearly 60% seen once. Sequenced material: blood. This receptor was identified in a young man in good health. The chain combines TRBV6-1 with TRBJ2-5; the D gene is possibly TRBD1 (5 bases). CDR3 in DNA: TGTGCCAGCAAAAGGCAGGGTCAAGAGACCCAGTACTTC. It is translated as CASKRQGQETQYF.